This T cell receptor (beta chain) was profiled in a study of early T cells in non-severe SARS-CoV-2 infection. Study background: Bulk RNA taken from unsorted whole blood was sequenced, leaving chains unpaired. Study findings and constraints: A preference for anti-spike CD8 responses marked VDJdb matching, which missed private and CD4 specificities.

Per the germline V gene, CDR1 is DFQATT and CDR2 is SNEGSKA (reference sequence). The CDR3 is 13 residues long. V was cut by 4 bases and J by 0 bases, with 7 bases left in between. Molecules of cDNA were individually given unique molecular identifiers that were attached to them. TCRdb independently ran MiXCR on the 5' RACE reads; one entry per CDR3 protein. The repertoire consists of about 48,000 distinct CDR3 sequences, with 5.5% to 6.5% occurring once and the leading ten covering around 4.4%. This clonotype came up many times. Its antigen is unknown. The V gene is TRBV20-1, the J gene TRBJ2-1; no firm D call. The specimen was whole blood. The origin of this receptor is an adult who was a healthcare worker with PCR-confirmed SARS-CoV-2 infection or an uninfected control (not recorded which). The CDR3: CSAKAYSYNEQFF. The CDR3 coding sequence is TGCAGTGCTAAGGCCTACTCCTACAATGAGCAGTTCTTC.